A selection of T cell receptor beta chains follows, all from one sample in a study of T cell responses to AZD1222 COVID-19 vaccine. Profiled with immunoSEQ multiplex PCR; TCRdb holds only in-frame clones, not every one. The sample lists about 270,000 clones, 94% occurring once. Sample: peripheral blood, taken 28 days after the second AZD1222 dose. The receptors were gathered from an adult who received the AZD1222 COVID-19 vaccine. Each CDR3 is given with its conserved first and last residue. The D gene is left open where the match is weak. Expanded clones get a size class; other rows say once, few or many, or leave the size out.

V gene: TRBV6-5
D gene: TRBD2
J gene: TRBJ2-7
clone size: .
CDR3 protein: CASSYQREGYEQYF
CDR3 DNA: TGTGCCAGCAGTTACCAGCGGGAGGGATACGAGCAGTACTTC

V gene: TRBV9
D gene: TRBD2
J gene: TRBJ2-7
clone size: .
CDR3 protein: CASSVEPSGKGYEQYF
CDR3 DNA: TGTGCCAGCAGCGTAGAACCTAGCGGGAAGGGATACGAGCAGTACTTC

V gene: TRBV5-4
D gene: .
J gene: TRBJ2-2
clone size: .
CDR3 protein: CASSSRAGLTGELFF
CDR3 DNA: TGTGCCAGCAGCTCCAGGGCGGGGCTCACCGGGGAGCTGTTTTTT

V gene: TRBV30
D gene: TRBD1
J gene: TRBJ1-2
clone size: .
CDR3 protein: CAWTPGQVYGYTF
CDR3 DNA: TGTGCCTGGACACCGGGACAGGTCTATGGCTACACCTTC

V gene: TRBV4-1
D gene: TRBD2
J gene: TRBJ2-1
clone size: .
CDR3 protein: CASSPLAGLEAQFF
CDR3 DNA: TGCGCCAGCAGCCCACTAGCGGGCCTCGAGGCGCAGTTCTTC

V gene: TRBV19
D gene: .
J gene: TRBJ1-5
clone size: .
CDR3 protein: CASSLGPYSNQPQHF
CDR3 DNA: TGTGCCAGTAGCCTGGGACCTTATAGCAATCAGCCCCAGCATTTT

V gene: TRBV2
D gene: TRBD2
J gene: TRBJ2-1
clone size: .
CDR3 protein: CASSEIRAGGSEQFF
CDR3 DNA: TGTGCCAGCAGTGAGATTCGAGCGGGGGGGTCAGAGCAGTTCTTC

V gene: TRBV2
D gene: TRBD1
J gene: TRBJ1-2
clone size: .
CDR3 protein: CASIGQDLGDYGYTF
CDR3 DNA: TGTGCCAGCATCGGACAGGACCTAGGGGACTATGGCTACACCTTC

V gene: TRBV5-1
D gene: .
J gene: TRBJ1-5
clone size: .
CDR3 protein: CASSPGADYSNQPQHF
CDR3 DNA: TGCGCCAGCAGCCCTGGCGCTGATTATAGCAATCAGCCCCAGCATTTT

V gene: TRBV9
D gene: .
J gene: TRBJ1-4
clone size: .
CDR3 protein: CASSPHSTNEKLFF
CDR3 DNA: TGTGCCAGCAGCCCCCACAGTACTAATGAAAAACTGTTTTTT

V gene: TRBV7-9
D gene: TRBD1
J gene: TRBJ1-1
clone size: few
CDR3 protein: CASSLGGIGTEAFF
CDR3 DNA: TGTGCCAGCAGCCTAGGGGGCATCGGGACTGAAGCTTTCTTT

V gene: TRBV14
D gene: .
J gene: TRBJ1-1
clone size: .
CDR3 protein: CASSQGSRSEAFF
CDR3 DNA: TGTGCCAGCAGCCAGGGCAGCCGGTCTGAAGCTTTCTTT

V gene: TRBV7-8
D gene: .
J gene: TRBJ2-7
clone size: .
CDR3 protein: CASTSRRLVMYRDYEQYF
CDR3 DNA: TGTGCCAGCACCTCCAGGCGGCTAGTGATGTACCGTGACTACGAGCAGTACTTC

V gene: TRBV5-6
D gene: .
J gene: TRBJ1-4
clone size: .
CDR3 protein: CASSSTGSTNEKLFF
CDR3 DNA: TGTGCCAGCAGCTCCACAGGGTCAACTAATGAAAAACTGTTTTTT

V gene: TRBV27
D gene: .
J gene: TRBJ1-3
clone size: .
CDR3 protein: CASSLTGSGNTIYF
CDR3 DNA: TGTGCCAGCAGTTTGACCGGTTCAGGAAACACCATATATTTT

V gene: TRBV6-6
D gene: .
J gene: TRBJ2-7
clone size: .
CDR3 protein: CASSAGGPYEQYF
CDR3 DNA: TGTGCCAGCAGTGCAGGGGGGCCCTACGAGCAGTACTTC

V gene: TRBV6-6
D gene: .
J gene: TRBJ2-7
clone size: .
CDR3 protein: CASSLSVTYEQYF
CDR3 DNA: TGTGCCAGCAGTCTGTCAGTAACCTACGAGCAGTACTTC

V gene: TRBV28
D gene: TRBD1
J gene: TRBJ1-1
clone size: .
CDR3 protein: CAILGQANTEAFF
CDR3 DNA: TGTGCCATCCTGGGACAGGCGAACACTGAAGCTTTCTTT

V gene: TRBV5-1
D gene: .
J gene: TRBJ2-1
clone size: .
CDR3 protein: CASSLVAGPYNEQFF
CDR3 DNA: TGCGCCAGCAGCTTGGTTGCGGGTCCATACAATGAGCAGTTCTTC

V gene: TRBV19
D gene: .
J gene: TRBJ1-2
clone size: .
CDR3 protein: CASSRQESMGYTF
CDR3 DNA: TGTGCCAGTAGTAGGCAGGAGTCTATGGGCTACACCTTC

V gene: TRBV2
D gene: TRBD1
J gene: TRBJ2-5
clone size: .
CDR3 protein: CASRGQGQETQYF
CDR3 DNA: TGTGCCAGCCGGGGACAGGGCCAAGAGACCCAGTACTTC

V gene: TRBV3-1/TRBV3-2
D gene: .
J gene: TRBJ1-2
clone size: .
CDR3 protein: CASSQGGGAHYGYTF
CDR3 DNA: TGTGCCAGCAGCCAAGGTGGAGGGGCCCACTATGGCTACACCTTC

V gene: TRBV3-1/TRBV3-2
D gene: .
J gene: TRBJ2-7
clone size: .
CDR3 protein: CASSQREYEQYF
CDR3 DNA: TGTGCCAGCAGCCAAAGGGAGTACGAGCAGTACTTC

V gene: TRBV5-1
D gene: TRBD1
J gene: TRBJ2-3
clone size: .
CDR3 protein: CASSLGQGSDTQYF
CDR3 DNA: TGCGCCAGCAGCCTAGGACAGGGGTCCGATACGCAGTATTTT

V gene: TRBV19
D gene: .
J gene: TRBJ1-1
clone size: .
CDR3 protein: CASSIGGGVPEAFF
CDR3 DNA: TGTGCCAGTAGTATTGGGGGAGGGGTCCCTGAAGCTTTCTTT

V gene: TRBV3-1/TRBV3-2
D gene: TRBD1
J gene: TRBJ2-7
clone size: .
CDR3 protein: CASSRTGQGGEEQYF
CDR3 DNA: TGTGCCAGCAGCCGGACGGGACAGGGCGGCGAAGAGCAGTACTTC

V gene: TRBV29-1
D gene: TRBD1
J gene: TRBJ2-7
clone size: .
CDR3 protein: CSVADRYYEQYF
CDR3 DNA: TGCAGCGTTGCGGACAGGTACTACGAGCAGTACTTC

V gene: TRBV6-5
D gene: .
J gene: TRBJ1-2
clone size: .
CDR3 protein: CASIGGGLGYTF
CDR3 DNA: TGTGCCAGCATTGGAGGAGGCTTGGGCTACACCTTC

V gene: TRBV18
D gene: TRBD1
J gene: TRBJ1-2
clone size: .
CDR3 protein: CASSPQRQGAANYGYTF
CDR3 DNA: TGTGCCAGCTCACCCCAGAGGCAGGGGGCAGCTAACTATGGCTACACCTTC